A single sample gave rise to the 21 T cell receptor beta chains below, sequenced in a study of blood T cell repertoires in COVID-19. Sequencing was performed with immunoSEQ multiplex PCR; in TCRdb, only in-frame clones are kept and a portion is missing. Among 55,000 to 70,000 clones, 86% were seen once, and the ten largest hold around 4%. The sequenced sample consisted of peripheral blood. These receptors all come from a man aged 45-65 years with acute or convalescent COVID-19.

The CDR3 sequence is CAISDPFGGGLTEQFF. The CDR3 bases are TGTGCCATCAGTGACCCCTTTGGGGGGGGGCTCACTGAGCAGTTCTTC. The chain links TRBV10-3 to TRBJ2-1, with D maybe TRBD2 (7 bases). The CDR3 is 16 amino acids. The V gene's germline CDR1 is ENHRY and CDR2 SYGVKD. Trimming shortened V by 3 bases and J by 9 bases, and 21 bases separated the two germline ends.

The rearrangement uses TRBV25-1 and TRBJ2-1; D may be TRBD1 (6 bases). The length of the CDR3 is 16 residues. The V and J ends lost 2 bases and 2 bases respectively, with 13 bases between them. Germline V CDR1 and CDR2: MGHDK, SYGVNS. CDR3 residues: CASSEPLGTPYNEQFF. The DNA of the CDR3 is TGTGCCAGCAGTGAACCTCTCGGGACACCCTACAATGAGCAGTTCTTC.

The J gene is TRBJ1-1, the V gene TRBV5-1, with 8 bases that match TRBD1. Germline V gene data show CDR1 as SGHRS and CDR2 as YFSETQ. The CDR3 is 14 residues long. With V trimmed by 1 base and J by 1 base, 0 bases remained unmatched. The CDR3 region has the DNA TGCGCCAGCAGCTTGCAGGGGGCGAACACTGAAGCTTTCTTT. Translation gives CASSLQGANTEAFF.

This chain links TRBV12-3 or TRBV12-4 with TRBJ1-5; 8 bases fit TRBD1. This CDR3 spans 13 amino acids. With 6 bases clipped from V and 5 bases from J, the junction kept 3 bases outside the gene matches. The CDR3 nucleotides are TGTGCCAGCAGACAGGGGGGTTATCAGCCCCAGCATTTT. Its translation is CASRQGGYQPQHF.

This clone was counted a single time. The chain recombines TRBV7-9 with TRBJ1-2; maybe TRBD1 (5 bases). CDR1 and CDR2 from the germline V gene are SEHNR and FQNEAQ (reference sequence). Trimming removed 8 bases at V and 5 bases at J, with 18 bases between. The CDR3 runs to 14 residues. The CDR3 nucleotides are TGTGCCAGCTCCTACCCTGACAGCGCTTATGGCTACACCTTC. Translating it yields CASSYPDSAYGYTF.

The V gene is TRBV6-6, the J gene TRBJ1-2; D remains unclear. From germline, CDR1 is MNHNY and CDR2 SVGAGI (reference sequence). The V end was cut by 6 bases, the J end by 10 bases, with 18 bases between. The CDR3 totals 13 residues. DNA of the CDR3: TGTGCCAGCAGGGTGGGAGTAGGGCCTTACTACACCTTC. Translation gives CASRVGVGPYYTF.

Remarks on this clone: This sample includes further DNA sequences coding for the same CDR3. The CDR3 DNA follows: TGTGCCAGCAACCGACAGGGGAACACTGAAGCTTTCTTT. Translating gives CASNRQGNTEAFF. The V call is TRBV6-5, the J call TRBJ1-1; TRBD1 aligns across 7 bases. The CDR3 contains 13 residues. V gave up 7 bases and J gave up 1 base; unmatched junction bases: 3. Germline-derived CDR1 and CDR2 are MNHEY and SVGAGI.

This clone was detected once. The CDR3 is CASSFRREPDTQYF. The CDR3 DNA follows: TGTGCCAGCAGCTTCCGGCGGGAGCCAGATACGCAGTATTTT. V usage is TRBV7-8 and J usage is TRBJ2-3; TRBD2 aligns across 7 bases. CDR1 SGHVS and CDR2 FQNEAQ come from the germline V gene. The CDR3 sequence is 14 residues long. V lost 3 bases, J lost 4 bases, and 4 bases stayed unmatched.

In this sample, this clone turned up once. The chain has TRBV28 and TRBJ1-1; no firm D call. With 2 bases removed from V and 1 base from J, the gap between germline ends came to 8 bases. This CDR3 has 14 amino acids. CDR1 is MDHEN, CDR2 SYDVKM, per germline. The CDR3 DNA is TGTGCCAGCAGTTTAATACCAGGGAACACTGAAGCTTTCTTT. Protein sequence: CASSLIPGNTEAFF.

The DNA for the CDR3 is TGTGCCAGCAGCGCCCCTCGGCAGGACAGGGTTGAAAGCACCCAGTACTTC. Its translation is CASSAPRQDRVESTQYF. The chain links TRBV9 to TRBJ2-5, with TRBD1 matching over 8 bases. The germline gives CDR1 SGDLS, CDR2 YYNGEE. Germline trimming cut 3 bases from V and 8 bases from J; bases unmatched to any gene: 18. This CDR3 contains 17 residues.

The chain uses TRBV7-2 and TRBJ2-1, with D possibly matching TRBD2 (7 bases). This CDR3 contains 15 residues. Between the trimmed V and J ends, which lost 0 bases and 8 bases, there was a span of 14 bases. The germline CDR1 and CDR2 sequences are SGHTA and FQGNSA. CDR3 sequence: CASSLAGGGRHEQFF. For the CDR3, the DNA is TGTGCCAGCAGCTTAGCGGGAGGGGGGAGGCATGAGCAGTTCTTC. Filled out from reference TRBV7-2 and TRBJ2-1, the complete variable domain reads GAGVSQSPSNKVTEKGKDVELRCDPISGHTALYWYRQSLGQGLEFLIYFQGNSAPDKSGLPSDRFSAERTGGSVSTLTIQRTQQEDSAVYLCASSLAGGGRHEQFFGPGTRLTVL.

V is TRBV6-5 and J is TRBJ1-1; TRBD1 might be the D (5 bases). The CDR3 covers 12 residues. Germline V gives CDR1 MNHEY, CDR2 SVGAGI. V lost 11 bases and J 3 bases, leaving 13 bases between the germline ends. CDR3 bases: TGTGCCTCAGGGCAGACCTACACTGAAGCTTTCTTT. Translation: CASGQTYTEAFF.

The rearrangement joins TRBV7-8 to TRBJ2-1; 10 nucleotides agree with TRBD1. Per germline, CDR1 SGHVS and CDR2 FQNEAQ. Losses at the gene ends were 5 bases for V and 4 bases for J; bases not matched to a gene: 8. This CDR3 comprises 16 residues. The CDR3 loop reads CASSLMTGGRYNEQFF. DNA for the CDR3: TGTGCCAGCAGCCTAATGACAGGGGGCCGTTACAATGAGCAGTTCTTC.

The rearrangement links TRBV6-6 to TRBJ1-5; D remains ambiguous. Trimming removed 8 bases from V and 6 bases from J, with 17 bases in between. The CDR3 runs to 14 residues. Germline V gene lookup returns CDR1 MNHNY and CDR2 SVGAGI (reference sequence). Here the CDR3 reads CASLSGSWGQPQHF. CDR3 in DNA: TGTGCCAGCCTTTCGGGGTCCTGGGGTCAGCCCCAGCATTTT.

This clone was found once. The chain recombines TRBV28 with TRBJ2-7; 8 bases align to TRBD2. V trimming: 6 bases; J trimming: 6 bases; junction bases outside the gene matches: 16. Germline-derived CDR1 and CDR2 are MDHEN and SYDVKM. The CDR3 loop spans 16 amino acids. This CDR3 is CASSKTSAGGLGEQYF. CDR3 nucleotide sequence: TGTGCCAGCAGCAAGACTAGCGCTGGTGGCCTTGGCGAGCAGTACTTC.

The rearrangement uses TRBV7-9 and TRBJ2-3, with D perhaps matching TRBD2 (6 bases). The CDR3 contains 16 residues. The germline V and J ends were trimmed by 8 bases and 5 bases, with 23 bases remaining between them. Per germline, CDR1 SEHNR and CDR2 FQNEAQ (reference sequence). Written as DNA, the CDR3 is TGTGCCAGCGTCCCAAAATTCCGACTAGGTGGAGATACGCAGTATTTT. Amino acid sequence: CASVPKFRLGGDTQYF.

This clone was counted once. The chain uses TRBV3-1 (or the pseudogene TRBV3-2) and TRBJ2-3; tentative D call: TRBD2 (6 bases). CDR3 length equals 14 residues. V lost 1 base to trimming and J lost 1 base, with 6 bases between them. Per the germline V gene, CDR1 is LGHDT and CDR2 is YNNKEL (reference sequence). For the CDR3, the DNA is TGTGCCAGCAGCCAAGGGGAGGGCACAGATACGCAGTATTTT. Amino acids: CASSQGEGTDTQYF.

V gene TRBV6-5 combines with J gene TRBJ2-7; tentative D call: TRBD2 (5 bases). The CDR3 extends over 15 amino acids. With 7 bases removed from V and 4 bases from J, the gap between germline ends came to 20 bases. Germline V gene sequence: CDR1 MNHEY, CDR2 SVGAGI. Here the CDR3 DNA reads TGTGCCAGCACCACCTTCGAGGGTCGTCGGTACGAGCAGTACTTC. Its protein product is CASTTFEGRRYEQYF.

J is TRBJ1-1 and V is TRBV6-5; perhaps TRBD1 as D (5 bases). The CDR3 extends over 14 amino acids. Germline V CDR1 and CDR2: MNHEY, SVGAGI. V gave up 8 bases and J gave up 5 bases, with 18 bases separating them. This chain's CDR3 is CASFSSFGGTEAFF. The CDR3 DNA sequence: TGTGCCAGCTTCTCGTCCTTCGGGGGAACTGAAGCTTTCTTT.

J is TRBJ1-5 and V is TRBV10-1; a weak D match, TRBD1 (5 bases). Trimming stripped 7 bases from V and 1 base from J, with 20 bases between. CDR3 length equals 17 residues. CDR1 WNHNN and CDR2 SYGVQD come from the germline V gene (reference sequence). DNA for the CDR3: TGCGCCAGCATCCTAGACAGACAAAAGGGGAGCAATCAGCCCCAGCATTTT. Amino acid sequence: CASILDRQKGSNQPQHF.

This sequence joins TRBV27 and TRBJ2-1; possible D gene TRBD2, 6 bases. Germline CDR1 is MNHEY and CDR2 is SMNVEV (reference sequence). CDR3 size: 14 residues. V dropped 5 bases and J dropped 9 bases, with 17 bases sitting between them. The CDR3 DNA reads TGTGCCAGCAGTCTACAAGTTTACGGGGGTGAGCAGTTCTTC. Protein product: CASSLQVYGGEQFF.